This entry describes one TCR beta chain. What it binds is not known. This specimen comes from a study of T-cell memory formation after mild COVID-19. Via MiXCR, TCRdb re-called the 5' RACE reads, giving one row per CDR3 protein. The profile shows 65,000 to 90,000 distinct CDR3 sequences, over 11% of them singletons. Study findings and constraints: The appearance of some responding clones in pre-infection memory suggested that cross-reactive memory joined.

The CDR3 runs 15 residues. Trimming removed 5 bases from V and 6 bases from J, with 18 bases in between. Germline CDR1 SGHVS, CDR2 FQNEAQ. The TCR sequence derives from an adult woman who had mild COVID-19 (a few samples of this study predate the infection). Cell type and time point are not known. The sequenced material came from PBMCs or a T cell subset sorted from them (not recorded which). The chain uses TRBV7-8 and TRBJ2-3, with a weak D call TRBD2 (6 bases). The CDR3 DNA reads TGTGCCAGCAGCCTTAGGCGGGGTGCCGTTGATACGCAGTATTTT. Encoded protein: CASSLRRGAVDTQYF.